This is a list of T cell receptor beta chains from one sample in a study of blood T cell repertoires in COVID-19. The protocol was immunoSEQ multiplex PCR, while the TCRdb copy is restricted to in-frame clones and leaves out a portion. The sample lists roughly 410,000 clones, approximately 90% occurring once. Sequenced sample: peripheral blood. The receptor source for this set is a woman in her forties with COVID-19, enrolled during active disease. Both conserved end residues are part of each CDR3. The listing skips clone size in some rows; elsewhere it reads once, few, many or a size class.

size | V | CDR3
NA | TRBV27 | CASSGQGAYTEAFF
NA | TRBV27 | CASSWALTGGEQYF
NA | TRBV3-1/TRBV3-2 | CASSHQIGTGGTEAFF
few | TRBV7-2 | CASSLIQGMTYEQYF
once | TRBV12-3/TRBV12-4 | CASSLQGNYGYTF
NA | TRBV6-6 | CASSLGGNTEAFF
NA | TRBV25-1 | CASSVLAGFHEQYF
once | TRBV9 | CASSVGGRTTEAFF
NA | TRBV5-1 | CASSLGGPSTEAFF
NA | TRBV27 | CASRPPSGNRYEQYF
NA | TRBV3-1/TRBV3-2 | CASSQAGEQFF
NA | TRBV27 | CAIASRGEGKLFF
few | TRBV5-1 | CASSLTPNDGSPLHF
NA | TRBV10-1 | CASSLLTTNTGELFF
NA | TRBV2 | CASSEGSSGNGNEQFF
NA | TRBV28 | CASSRTIRDRGGNTGELFF
NA | TRBV28 | CASSSPGQDNEKLFF
NA | TRBV27 | CASRRGWENTGELFF
NA | TRBV6-1 | CASSESGLTAQYF
once | TRBV5-1 | CASFRDRGNTEAFF
NA | TRBV14 | CASSQGLAGGFGYEQYF
NA | TRBV6-5 | CASSYMKAGGAEAFF
NA | TRBV7-2 | CASSRQGIYGYTF
NA | TRBV9 | CASSAGQGNQPQHF
NA | TRBV7-8 | CASSSPGGPPLHF
NA | TRBV2 | CASTGEAGNTIYF
NA | TRBV9 | CASSASFPGQIAAENGYTF
NA | TRBV23-1 | CASSPGGITYEQYF
NA | TRBV5-1 | CASSLQGDNEKLFF
NA | TRBV4-3 | CASSQEALARLNTGELFF
NA | TRBV6-4 | CASWTPLAGASEQYF
NA | TRBV24-1 | CATRGSGSNTEAFF
few | TRBV27 | CASSLTSGSWDIQYF
NA | TRBV9 | CASSVGQGVYNSPLHF
NA | TRBV2 | CASSELDRGSYGYTF
NA | TRBV11-3 | CASSLVRKQGFPFYEQYF
NA | TRBV4-2 | CASSPITGTGYSGANVLTF
NA | TRBV18 | CASSPERAPSINQPQHF